This TCR beta chain derives from a study of identical twins. Study results and caveats: Within monozygotic twins, out-of-frame TCR alpha sharing was underestimated by the models.

TCRdb used MiXCR to reprocess the 5' RACE reads, holding one entry per CDR3 protein. The sample contains 400,000 to 600,000 distinct CDR3 sequences, more than 20% of which appear only once. This clonotype was recorded a few times. What it binds is not known. V lost 4 bases to trimming and J lost 1 base, with 11 bases between them. CDR1 is SGHRS and CDR2 is YFSETQ in the germline V gene. This CDR3 spans 14 amino acids. This sample was shared with a second study, whose subject was yellow fever vaccine responses in identical twins.

The sample comprised CD4+ T cells sorted from blood. The chain recombines TRBV5-1 with TRBJ1-1, with a tentative D call TRBD1 (5 bases). The source of this sequence is a young woman in good health. The CDR3 spells CASSAGPTNTEAFF. CDR3 in DNA: TGCGCCAGCAGCGCGGGACCGACGAACACTGAAGCTTTCTTT.